This paragraph covers one TCR beta chain sequence. The sample holds many counts of this clone. The antigen this receptor binds is unknown. The record has no base qualities; no much larger clone is one base away. Peripheral blood samples were provided by related bone marrow donors on the day of marrow donation. Peripheral blood and bone marrow mononuclear cells were isolated by Ficoll-Hypaque density centrifugation and were cryopreserved. The CDR3 starts with the cysteine, ends with the phenylalanine, and has 15 residues. Only CDR3 DNA is held: 45 bases, read in frame from base 1. Compared with germline, V lacks 4 bases and J lacks 1 base; bases without a gene match: 7. Via the germline V gene (reference sequence), CDR1 is SGHKS and CDR2 YYEKEE. This entry belongs to a study of T cells after posttransplantation cyclophosphamide (dated by TCRdb to about 2016). Turning to the overall study: T cell repertoire reconstitution was tracked by TRB sequencing after myeloablative bone marrow transplantation in which posttransplantation cyclophosphamide was used as GVHD prophylaxis. Because TRA and TRB clonality were tightly correlated in 8 or 9 samples, subsequent TCR analyses were focused on TRB only. Samples from about 37 PTCy-treated patients and about 17 related bone marrow donors of those patients were subjected to antigen receptor sequencing. Public TRB sequences were compared against a database of over 3,600 sequences linked to responses to pathogens, tumor antigens, self-antigens and alloantigens. Blood from every one of the roughly 30 PTCy patients who had 1-year posttransplant specimens underwent TRB sequencing. TRB sequencing was also done on up to 3 additional blood samples from 2 to 5.2 years after transplant in 3 patients, and on pretransplant blood from several patients.

Genomic DNA was used for TRB sequencing, which was performed with the immunoSEQ assay at survey resolution or with the hsTCRB kit. In the authors' own workflow: The immunoSEQ software handled the initial read processing, while the LymphoSeq R package was used for the repertoire analyses. Clonality was computed as 1 minus normalized Shannon entropy, and a Gini coefficient was also calculated for each TRB dataset. Phenotypes of unsorted samples were inferred by mapping TRB sequences from sorted subsets of the recipient or donor onto the same recipient's unsorted samples. The clones in this table, taken by TCRdb from immuneACCESS, are in-frame only. Not every clone is retained; where verified, under half of the shortfall comes from an unresolved V gene, and the cause of the rest is unknown. V, J and clone size reflect that table, while D and trimming were determined from the DNA. For this sample the table reports 44,000 or so clones, with no clone seen just once. In total, the top ten clones hold 2% to 2.5% of the sample.

Beyond this particular receptor, the publication reports: Across approximately 45 patients, recipient CMV seropositivity and CMV reactivation were highly associated with TRB clonality; PTCy diversity was similar to CNI/methotrexate controls. The TRB repertoires of T cells infiltrating skin or GI tract showed only limited overlap with the TRB repertoires of T cells in blood. Donor-recipient similarity was low at 1-2 months but rose over the first year, and later blood repertoires were often dominated by donor CD8+ memory clones.

The sequence derives from a man aged 35 to 55 in good health, CMV-negative, and a related stem cell transplant donor. This sequence uses TRBV5-5 and TRBJ1-1; TRBD1 aligns with 7 central bases. Specimen: PBMCs. The DNA sequence is TGTGCCAGCAGCGGAGTGGGACAGAGGAACACTGAAGCTTTCTTT. Its protein is CASSGVGQRNTEAFF. Joined to the reference TRBV5-5 and TRBJ1-1 proteins, this CDR3 gives the full variable domain: DAGVTQSPTHLIKTRGQQVTLRCSPISGHKSVSWYQQVLGQGPQFIFQYYEKEERGRGNFPDRFSARQFPNYSSELNVNALLLGDSALYLCASSGVGQRNTEAFFGQGTRLTVV.